This entry lists 27 T cell receptor beta chains sequenced from one sample in a study of cytomegalovirus exposure and HLA in healthy donors. The data were produced by immunoSEQ multiplex PCR, yet TCRdb's version contains in-frame clones alone and is incomplete. The profile shows approximately 160,000 clones, under 90% of them singletons. Sequenced sample: PBMCs. The receptors were sampled from a man between 18 and 29 years old in good health and CMV-seropositive.

The rearrangement uses TRBV15 and TRBJ2-7; 9 bases fit TRBD2. Germline loops: CDR1 LNHNV, CDR2 YYDKDF (reference sequence). This CDR3 has 16 amino acids. Trimming took 0 bases from V and 4 from J; bases not matched to a gene: 7. The CDR3 is CATSRDRVAGAYEQYF. The CDR3 nucleotides are TGTGCCACCAGCAGAGATCGGGTAGCGGGAGCGTACGAGCAGTACTTC.

The rearrangement joins TRBV10-1 to TRBJ1-3, with 8 bases matching TRBD1. There are 13 residues in the CDR3. Germline values: CDR1 WNHNN, CDR2 SYGVQD (reference sequence). V lost 7 bases, J lost 4 bases, and 3 bases stayed unmatched. The CDR3 here is CASTDRVGNTIYF. The CDR3 DNA reads as TGCGCCAGCACGGACAGGGTGGGAAACACCATATATTTT.

The DNA for the CDR3 is TGTGCCTTACACTCGGGACAGTCGAACTATGGCTACACCTTC. Translating it yields CALHSGQSNYGYTF. The chain recombines TRBV10-3 with TRBJ1-2; TRBD1 agrees at 7 bases. The CDR3 consists of 14 residues. The germline V gene encodes CDR1 ENHRY and CDR2 SYGVKD. V lost 11 bases and J lost 2; bases outside the gene matches: 11.

The chain has TRBV4-2 and TRBJ2-5; 13 bases fit TRBD2. Germline V gives CDR1 LGHNA, CDR2 YNFKEQ. The CDR3 spans 18 residues. With V trimmed by 4 bases and J by 4 bases, 12 bases remained unmatched. The CDR3 DNA reads as TGTGCCAGCAGCCGAGGGACTAGCGGGACGCCAGGAGGAGAGACCCAGTACTTC. Translation gives CASSRGTSGTPGGETQYF.

The chain carries TRBV28 and TRBJ1-3; unclear D gene. The CDR3 sequence is 14 residues long. The V end was cut by 3 bases, the J end by 1 base, with 7 bases between. CDR1 and CDR2 from the germline V gene are MDHEN and SYDVKM. In nucleotides, the CDR3 is TGTGCCAGCAGTTTTGGCAGTTCTGGAAACACCATATATTTT. Its translation is CASSFGSSGNTIYF. The complete variable domain, with remaining parts taken from reference TRBV28 and TRBJ1-3, reads DVKVTQSSRYLVKRTGEKVFLECVQDMDHENMFWYRQDPGLGLRLIYFSYDVKMKEKGDIPEGYSVSREKKERFSLILESASTNQTSMYLCASSFGSSGNTIYFGEGSWLTVV.

This clone was counted at least ten times. The chain links TRBV30 to TRBJ2-3; 9 bases are shared with TRBD2. CDR1 and CDR2 from the germline V gene are GTSNPN and SVGIG (reference sequence). The V segment lost 4 bases and the J segment 1 base; nucleotides outside the gene matches: 3. The CDR3 has 14 amino acids. The CDR3: CAWTRTSGTDTQYF. CDR3 coding DNA: TGTGCCTGGACGAGGACTAGCGGCACAGATACGCAGTATTTT.

V gene TRBV12-5 combines with J gene TRBJ2-7; 8 nucleotides align to TRBD2. CDR1 is LGHNT, CDR2 FRNRAP, per germline. J was trimmed by 3 bases and V by 5 bases; bases with no gene match: 9. The CDR3 spans 15 residues. The CDR3 region has the DNA TGTGCTAGTGGTCCCCGGGTTAGCGGGGACTACGAGCAGTACTTC. This gives the protein CASGPRVSGDYEQYF.

The gene calls are TRBV27 and TRBJ1-1; 7 bases line up with TRBD1. This CDR3 region has 16 residues. CDR1 and CDR2 from the germline V gene are MNHEY and SMNVEV (reference sequence). Germline trimming cut 6 bases from V and 6 bases from J; bases unmatched to any gene: 16. The CDR3 sequence: CASSHKTTGERAEAFF. In nucleotides, the CDR3 is TGTGCCAGCAGCCATAAGACTACAGGGGAGAGGGCTGAAGCTTTCTTT.

The genes are TRBV4-2 and TRBJ2-1; TRBD1 matches at 9 bases. The junction had 14 bases not matched to a gene; V was cut back by 0 bases and J by 8 bases. Per germline, CDR1 LGHNA and CDR2 YNFKEQ. The CDR3 consists of 18 residues. CDR3 sequence reads: CASSQEGLLQGAIHEQFF. The CDR3 nucleotides are TGTGCCAGCAGCCAAGAGGGGCTCTTACAGGGGGCAATCCATGAGCAGTTCTTC.

The rearrangement uses TRBV5-6 and TRBJ2-7; no clear D gene. V lost 3 bases and J 6 bases, leaving 13 bases between the germline ends. The CDR3 consists of 13 residues. Germline V lookup: CDR1 SGHDT, CDR2 YYEEEE. CDR3 nucleotides: TGTGCCAGCAGCTCGCCTATCCGTTCCGAGCAGTACTTC. This sequence encodes CASSSPIRSEQYF.

The chain recombines TRBV7-9 with TRBJ1-1, with D perhaps matching TRBD1 (6 bases). The germline V gene encodes CDR1 SEHNR and CDR2 FQNEAQ (reference sequence). V lost 0 bases to trimming and J lost 0 bases, with 8 bases between them. The CDR3 is made up of 15 amino acids. The CDR3 protein is CASSLAQGMNTEAFF. The CDR3, as DNA: TGTGCCAGCAGCTTAGCGCAGGGGATGAACACTGAAGCTTTCTTT.

This clone was recorded only once. This chain connects TRBV12-5 to TRBJ1-2, with TRBD1 identical over 7 bases. CDR3 size: 13 residues. Looked up from germline, CDR1 is LGHNT and CDR2 is FRNRAP. With V trimmed by 2 bases and J by 7 bases, 4 bases remained unmatched. CDR3 DNA: TGTGCTAGTGGTTTGTTCCGGACAGGTGGCTACACCTTC. Encoded protein: CASGLFRTGGYTF.

The chain carries TRBV5-1 and TRBJ2-5; 8 positions match TRBD2. Germline V gene data show CDR1 as SGHRS and CDR2 as YFSETQ. This CDR3 comprises 14 residues. The V gene end was trimmed by 7 bases and the J gene end by 5 bases; junction bases not matched to a gene: 10. The CDR3 is CASESGGRSETQYF. CDR3 coding DNA: TGCGCCAGCGAATCGGGCGGGAGGTCTGAGACCCAGTACTTC.

In regard to this clone: Since the CDR3 does not end with the conserved phenylalanine or tryptophan, this likely comes from a read error. This CDR3 is CASSETGYGYTL. The CDR3 DNA is TGTGCCAGCAGTGAAACAGGGTATGGCTACACCCTC. This chain uses TRBV28 with TRBJ1-2, with D possibly matching TRBD1 (6 bases). The CDR3 runs to 12 residues. Germline V gene lookup returns CDR1 MDHEN and CDR2 SYDVKM. Trimming shortened V by 5 bases and J by 5 bases, and 9 bases separated the two germline ends.

V usage is TRBV5-4 and J usage is TRBJ2-5, with D maybe TRBD1 (5 bases). Between the trimmed V and J ends, which lost 0 bases and 2 bases, there was a span of 14 bases. The CDR3 has 16 residues. Germline CDR1 SGHNT, CDR2 YYREEE (reference sequence). CDR3 region: CASSLDRGPEQETQYF. The CDR3 nucleotides are TGTGCCAGCAGCTTGGATAGGGGTCCAGAGCAAGAGACCCAGTACTTC. Full variable domain (missing parts from reference TRBV5-4 and TRBJ2-5): ETGVTQSPTHLIKTRGQQVTLRCSSQSGHNTVSWYQQALGQGPQFIFQYYREEENGRGNFPPRFSGLQFPNYSSELNVNALELDDSALYLCASSLDRGPEQETQYFGPGTRLLVL.

The rearrangement joins TRBV18 to TRBJ2-6; D gene uncertain. The ends were cut back, 5 bases at V and 0 bases at J, with 5 bases in the middle. This CDR3 has 14 amino acids. The germline gives CDR1 KGHSH, CDR2 LQKENI. The CDR3 bases are TGTGCCAGCTCATCGGGCTCTGGGGCCAACGTCCTGACTTTC. Its translation is CASSSGSGANVLTF. The full variable domain, in which reference TRBV18 and TRBJ2-6 provide the parts outside the CDR3, is NAGVMQNPRHLVRRRGQEARLRCSPMKGHSHVYWYRQLPEEGLKFMVYLQKENIIDESGMPKERFSAEFPKEGPSILRIQQVVRGDSAAYFCASSSGSGANVLTFGAGSRLTVL.

The chain couples TRBV6-5 to TRBJ2-7; 7 bases are a match to TRBD1. This CDR3 spans 14 amino acids. V was clipped by 5 bases and J by 2 bases; unmatched bases: 6. Germline CDR1 reads MNHEY; CDR2 reads SVGAGI. The CDR3 region has the DNA TGTGCCAGCAGTCCGACAGGGACCCCCTACGAGCAGTACTTC. Protein: CASSPTGTPYEQYF.

This clone has a single count. The chain employs TRBV27 and TRBJ2-5, with D unclear. The V end was cut by 2 bases, the J end by 0 bases, with 10 bases between. The CDR3 contains 15 residues. Germline CDR1 is MNHEY and CDR2 is SMNVEV (reference sequence). CDR3 in DNA: TGTGCCAGCAGTTTACGGAACAGAGACCAAGAGACCCAGTACTTC. Translated, it gives CASSLRNRDQETQYF.

This clone was counted between two and nine times. V is TRBV7-6 and J is TRBJ1-2; 12 bases map to TRBD1. CDR3 length: 15 amino acids. Unmatched junction bases numbered 6, after V lost 4 bases and J lost 6 bases. Germline values: CDR1 SGHVS, CDR2 FNYEAQ. CDR3 coding DNA: TGTGCCAGCAGCTCAGGGGACAGGGGGCATCATGGCTACACCTTC. Protein product: CASSSGDRGHHGYTF.

The rearrangement uses TRBV7-9 and TRBJ2-2; unclear D gene. V lost 2 bases to trimming and J lost 6 bases, with 7 bases between them. The germline CDR1 and CDR2 sequences are SEHNR and FQNEAQ (reference sequence). The CDR3 has 13 residues. The CDR3 nucleotides are TGTGCCAGCAGCTTACAGTGGTCCGGGGAGCTGTTTTTT. Its translation: CASSLQWSGELFF.

The chain combines TRBV5-1 with TRBJ2-7; TRBD1 is a possible D gene (5 bases). CDR3 length equals 12 residues. V dropped 0 bases and J dropped 12 bases, with 13 bases sitting between them. Per the germline V gene, CDR1 is SGHRS and CDR2 is YFSETQ. CDR3 region: CASSLELRDLYF. Here the CDR3 DNA reads TGCGCCAGCAGCTTGGAACTCAGGGATCTGTACTTC.

V usage is TRBV28 and J usage is TRBJ2-7, with TRBD1 as a possible D gene (6 bases). CDR3 size: 13 residues. Germline loops: CDR1 MDHEN, CDR2 SYDVKM. Trimming took 6 bases from V and 2 from J, leaving 11 bases between them. This CDR3 reads CASRRDNPYEQYF. In nucleotides, the CDR3 is TGTGCCAGCAGACGGGACAACCCCTACGAGCAGTACTTC.

This clone came up once. V is TRBV6-5 and J is TRBJ1-1, with 7 bases that match TRBD1. Germline V gene data show CDR1 as MNHEY and CDR2 as SVGAGI. Germline trimming cut 10 bases from V and 6 bases from J; bases unmatched to any gene: 11. This CDR3 has 13 residues. The CDR3 sequence is CATWVAGGSEAFF. The CDR3, as DNA: TGTGCCACCTGGGTGGCAGGGGGTTCTGAAGCTTTCTTT.

The genes are TRBV7-9 and TRBJ2-7; possible D gene TRBD2, 6 bases. This CDR3 spans 15 amino acids. The V gene lost 0 bases and the J gene lost 5 bases, with 14 bases spanning the gap. Germline CDR1 reads SEHNR; CDR2 reads FQNEAQ (reference sequence). For the CDR3, the DNA is TGTGCCAGCAGCTTAGCGTCGGGAGCTAAAGACGAGCAGTACTTC. Encoded protein: CASSLASGAKDEQYF.

The chain joins TRBV27 to TRBJ2-7; 8 bases map to TRBD1. The CDR3 is made up of 16 amino acids. Unmatched junction bases numbered 13, after V lost 2 bases and J lost 7 bases. Germline V gives CDR1 MNHEY, CDR2 SMNVEV (reference sequence). Here the CDR3 reads CASSLTPSRTGKEQYF. The CDR3 nucleotides read TGTGCCAGCAGTTTAACCCCAAGTAGGACAGGGAAAGAGCAGTACTTC.

V and J are TRBV11-3 and TRBJ2-3; perhaps TRBD1 as D (5 bases). Germline CDR1 is SGHNT and CDR2 is YENEEA. V was trimmed by 1 base and J by 1 base, leaving 12 bases between them. The CDR3 is made up of 16 amino acids. CDR3 coding DNA: TGTGCCAGCAGCTTAGGAAAGGGGATCGGCACAGATACGCAGTATTTT. Its translation is CASSLGKGIGTDTQYF.

This clone was counted once. This chain's CDR3 is CSVEVGQKNIQYF. The DNA for the CDR3 is TGCAGCGTTGAAGTTGGGCAGAAAAACATTCAGTACTTC. V usage is TRBV29-1 and J usage is TRBJ2-4; D not certain. The CDR3 runs 13 residues. CDR1 is SQVTM and CDR2 is ANQGSEA in the germline V gene. V was cut by 1 base and J by 4 bases, with 8 bases left in between. Full variable domain (missing parts from reference TRBV29-1 and TRBJ2-4): SAVISQKPSRDICQRGTSLTIQCQVDSQVTMMFWYRQQPGQSLTLIATANQGSEATYESGFVIDKFPISRPNLTFSTLTVSNMSPEDSSIYLCSVEVGQKNIQYFGAGTRLSVL.